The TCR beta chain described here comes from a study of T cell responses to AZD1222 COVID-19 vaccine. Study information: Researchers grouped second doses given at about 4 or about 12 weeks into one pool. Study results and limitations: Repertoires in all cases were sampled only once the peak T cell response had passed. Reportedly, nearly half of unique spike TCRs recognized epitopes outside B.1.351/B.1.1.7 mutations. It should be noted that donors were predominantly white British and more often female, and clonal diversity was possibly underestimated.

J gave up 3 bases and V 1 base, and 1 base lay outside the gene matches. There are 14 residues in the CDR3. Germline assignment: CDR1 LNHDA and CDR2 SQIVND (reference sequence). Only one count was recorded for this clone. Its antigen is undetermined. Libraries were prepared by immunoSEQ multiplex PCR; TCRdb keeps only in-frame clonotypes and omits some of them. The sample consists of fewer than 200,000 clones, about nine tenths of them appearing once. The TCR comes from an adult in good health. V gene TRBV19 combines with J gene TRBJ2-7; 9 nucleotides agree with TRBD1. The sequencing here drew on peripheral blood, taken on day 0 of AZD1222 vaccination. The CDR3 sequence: CASSIAGQGYEQYF. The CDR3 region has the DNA TGTGCCAGTAGTATAGCGGGACAGGGCTACGAGCAGTACTTC. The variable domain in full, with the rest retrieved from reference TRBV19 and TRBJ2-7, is DGGITQSPKYLFRKEGQNVTLSCEQNLNHDAMYWYRQDPGQGLRLIYYSQIVNDFQKGDIAEGYSVSREKKESFPLTVTSAQKNPTAFYLCASSIAGQGYEQYFGPGTRLTVT.